This T cell receptor (beta chain) comes out of a study of T cells of healthy individuals. The germline V gene has CDR1 SNHLY and CDR2 FYNNEI. The CDR3 loop spans 14 amino acids. Trimming removed 5 bases from V and 7 bases from J, with 12 bases in between. TCRdb fed the 5' RACE reads into MiXCR, producing one record per CDR3 protein. This table holds 95,000 to 100,000 distinct CDR3 sequences, about 16% found once. This sequence joins TRBV2 and TRBJ1-6; the D gene is possibly TRBD1 (6 bases). The TCR comes from a human donor in good health. The CDR3 sequence: CASSPGTQNSPLHF. CDR3 sequence (DNA): TGTGCCAGCAGTCCCGGGACACAGAATTCACCCCTCCACTTT.